One and the same sample provided the 22 T cell receptor beta chains below, sequenced in a study of cytomegalovirus exposure and HLA in healthy donors. PCR involved 60 Vbeta and 13 Jbeta primers. Assay used: immunoSEQ multiplex PCR; TCRdb lists only in-frame clones, some missing. The sample yields fewer than 200,000 clones, 72% seen once. Material: PBMCs. The receptor source for this set is a human donor in good health.

V is TRBV10-3 and J is TRBJ2-7; TRBD2 aligns across 8 bases. Germline V CDR1 and CDR2: ENHRY, SYGVKD. CDR3 length: 13 amino acids. V lost 6 bases and J lost 0; bases outside the gene matches: 1. The CDR3, as DNA: TGTGCCATCAGAGGGACTAGCTCCTACGAGCAGTACTTC. It codes for CAIRGTSSYEQYF.

This clone has more than one count but fewer than ten. The chain is built from TRBV27 and TRBJ2-7, with no clear D. This CDR3 is built from 13 residues. Per germline, CDR1 MNHEY and CDR2 SMNVEV (reference sequence). The V and J ends lost 6 bases and 0 bases respectively, with 9 bases between them. In DNA, the CDR3 is TGTGCCAGCAGACTACTCAGCTCCTACGAGCAGTACTTC. Translation gives CASRLLSSYEQYF.

The chain employs TRBV10-2 and TRBJ2-7; 9 positions match TRBD2. The CDR3 has 12 amino acids. V lost 7 bases and J lost 6; bases outside the gene matches: 4. Germline assignment: CDR1 WSHSY and CDR2 SAAADI. CDR3 amino acids: CASIGTSLEQYF. In DNA, the CDR3 is TGCGCCAGCATTGGGACTAGCCTCGAGCAGTACTTC.

The V call is TRBV7-2, the J call TRBJ2-3; no reliable D call. Per the germline V gene, CDR1 is SGHTA and CDR2 is FQGNSA. The CDR3 runs to 14 residues. With 4 bases removed from V and 0 bases from J, the gap between germline ends came to 8 bases. CDR3 bases: TGTGCCAGCAGCTACCATAGTAGCACAGATACGCAGTATTTT. Amino acids: CASSYHSSTDTQYF.

This sequence joins TRBV7-9 and TRBJ2-5; D is possibly TRBD1 (6 bases). Trimming removed 5 bases from V and 3 bases from J, with 16 bases in between. CDR1 SEHNR and CDR2 FQNEAQ come from the germline V gene (reference sequence). CDR3 length: 15 amino acids. The CDR3 is CASSPSDSHEETQYF. DNA of the CDR3: TGTGCCAGCAGCCCGTCGGACAGCCACGAAGAGACCCAGTACTTC.

The chain joins TRBV5-6 to TRBJ2-7; 8 positions agree with TRBD1. The trim removed 7 bases at V and 3 bases at J, leaving 9 bases unmatched. The CDR3 runs 14 residues. CDR1 is SGHDT and CDR2 is YYEEEE in the germline V gene. The CDR3 is CASRPTGGNYEQYF. CDR3 DNA sequence: TGTGCCAGCCGCCCCACAGGGGGGAACTACGAGCAGTACTTC.

This chain joins TRBV19 and TRBJ2-3; a possible D gene is TRBD2 (5 bases). The CDR3 is 15 amino acids. V shed 4 bases and J shed 0 bases, with 11 bases lying between them. Germline assignment: CDR1 LNHDA and CDR2 SQIVND (reference sequence). CDR3 bases: TGTGCCAGTAGTAGCGGGCAGCCGAGCACAGATACGCAGTATTTT. It yields the protein CASSSGQPSTDTQYF.

The rearrangement joins TRBV6-5 to TRBJ2-5, with D possibly TRBD1 on 6 matching bases. The J call is doubtful: the DNA matches TRBJ2-7 better. CDR3 length equals 13 residues. In germline, CDR1 is MNHEY, CDR2 SVGAGI. The CDR3 coding sequence is TGTGCCAGCGGTCGGACAGCCTCCTACGAGCAGTACTTC. This codes for CASGRTASYEQYF.

A single count supports this clone. The V gene is TRBV5-1, the J gene TRBJ2-1; D might be TRBD2 (6 bases). Trimming took off 2 bases at V and 5 bases at J, with 8 bases between the two ends. Per the germline V gene, CDR1 is SGHRS and CDR2 is YFSETQ. The CDR3 is made up of 13 amino acids. The CDR3 DNA reads TGCGCCAGCAGCTTTGCGGGGAACAATGAGCAGTTCTTC. Protein sequence: CASSFAGNNEQFF.

The chain combines TRBV6-1 with TRBJ1-5; D is perhaps TRBD1 (5 bases). There are 16 residues in the CDR3. Germline CDR1 and CDR2: MNHNS and SASEGT. V lost 1 base, J lost 5 bases, and 15 bases lay in between. The chain's CDR3 is CASSEDRGGVDQPQHF. CDR3 sequence (DNA): TGTGCCAGCAGTGAAGACCGGGGAGGGGTAGATCAGCCCCAGCATTTT.

This clone showed up many times. The chain uses TRBV29-1 and TRBJ1-3; D unclear. The CDR3 loop spans 15 amino acids. The V end lost 3 bases, the J end lost 0 bases, and 12 bases lay between the germline ends. The germline V gene encodes CDR1 SQVTM and CDR2 ANQGSEA. DNA of the CDR3: TGCAGCGTTGAGGGAGGGATTAGCTCTGGAAACACCATATATTTT. Translation: CSVEGGISSGNTIYF.

The chain has TRBV6-1 and TRBJ1-4, with no clear D. Germline lookup yields CDR1 MNHNS and CDR2 SASEGT. The CDR3 extends over 15 amino acids. The V end was cut by 6 bases, the J end by 7 bases, with 18 bases between. CDR3 loop: CASRKAEVNFEKLFF. The CDR3 nucleotides read TGTGCCAGCAGAAAGGCGGAGGTAAACTTTGAAAAACTGTTTTTT.

Only one count was recorded for this clone. Because the CDR3 is missing its conserved closing phenylalanine or tryptophan, this is likely a read error. This chain joins TRBV6-1 and TRBJ2-6, with D possibly matching TRBD2 (5 bases). Trimming removed 4 bases from V and 4 bases from J, with 14 bases in between. In germline, CDR1 is MNHNS, CDR2 SASEGT. This CDR3 region has 16 residues. CDR3 bases: TGTGCCAGCAGTGCCCTCGCGGACTCAGGGGCCAACGTCCTGACTGTC. Its translation: CASSALADSGANVLTV.

V and J are TRBV7-6 and TRBJ2-7; possibly TRBD2 for D (6 bases). V was trimmed by 4 bases and J by 8 bases, leaving 30 bases between them. CDR3 length equals 18 residues. The germline V gene has CDR1 SGHVS and CDR2 FNYEAQ. CDR3: CASSSGTRAGRSPLQQYF. CDR3 in DNA: TGTGCCAGCAGCTCGGGCACTCGGGCGGGGCGGTCTCCTCTCCAGCAGTACTTC.

This chain connects TRBV6-1 to TRBJ2-3; TRBD1 aligns across 8 bases. Germline V gene sequence: CDR1 MNHNS, CDR2 SASEGT. This CDR3 contains 15 residues. V dropped 6 bases and J dropped 2; count of bases not matched to a gene: 7. In DNA, the CDR3 is TGTGCCAGCAGCGGGAACAGGGGGAACACAGATACGCAGTATTTT. It yields the protein CASSGNRGNTDTQYF.

The chain recombines TRBV13 with TRBJ1-1; D is undetermined. Trimming took 0 bases from V and 4 from J, leaving 15 bases between them. CDR1 is PRHDT, CDR2 FYEKMQ, per germline (reference sequence). This CDR3 has 16 amino acids. CDR3 sequence reads: CASSLGPSGVGTEAFF. As DNA, the CDR3 is TGTGCCAGCAGCTTAGGCCCCTCCGGGGTTGGCACTGAAGCTTTCTTT.

The gene calls are TRBV7-2 and TRBJ1-5; D gene unclear. The CDR3 sequence is 12 residues long. Germline V gene sequence: CDR1 SGHTA, CDR2 FQGNSA. V was cut by 3 bases and J by 4 bases, with 4 bases left in between. Here the CDR3 DNA reads TGTGCCAGCAGCTTTCCTAATCAGCCCCAGCATTTT. Amino acid sequence: CASSFPNQPQHF.

CDR3 amino acids: CASREGDTQYF. CDR3 nucleotide sequence: TGTGCCAGTAGGGAGGGAGATACGCAGTATTTT. The chain recombines TRBV19 with TRBJ2-3; tentatively, D is TRBD2 (6 bases). Germline V gives CDR1 LNHDA, CDR2 SQIVND (reference sequence). V was trimmed by 6 bases and J by 5 bases, leaving 6 bases between them. The CDR3 is 11 residues long.

The V gene is TRBV30, the J gene TRBJ2-7, with TRBD2 identical over 7 bases. Trimming removed 4 bases from V and 6 bases from J; junction bases left unmatched: 15. The CDR3 has 15 amino acids. CDR1 and CDR2 from the germline V gene are GTSNPN and SVGIG (reference sequence). The CDR3 loop is CAWTWEGLGLREQYF. The CDR3 DNA sequence: TGTGCCTGGACCTGGGAGGGGTTAGGGTTGCGCGAGCAGTACTTC. Together with reference TRBV30 and TRBJ2-7, the CDR3 gives the full variable domain: SQTIHQWPATLVQPVGSPLSLECTVEGTSNPNLYWYRQAAGRGLQLLFYSVGIGQISSEVPQNLSASRPQDRQFILSSKKLLLSDSGFYLCAWTWEGLGLREQYFGPGTRLTVT.

The CDR3 sequence is CASSLALRSGNTIYF. CDR3 nucleotide sequence: TGTGCCAGCAGCTTAGCGCTCAGGTCTGGAAACACCATATATTTT. The rearrangement links TRBV7-2 to TRBJ1-3; D is unresolved. The V gene's germline CDR1 is SGHTA and CDR2 FQGNSA. Trimming pared 0 bases from V and 1 base from J, leaving 7 bases between. This CDR3 is 15 amino acids long.

This clone was observed a single time. The genes are TRBV2 and TRBJ2-7; no definite D call. CDR3 length: 16 residues. Germline V lookup: CDR1 SNHLY, CDR2 FYNNEI. Deletions cut 1 base from V and 2 bases from J, with 15 bases between. Written as DNA, the CDR3 is TGTGCCAGCAGTGAAGGACCCTTAGCCGGAACCTACGAGCAGTACTTC. The encoded protein is CASSEGPLAGTYEQYF. The variable domain in full, completed from reference TRBV2 and TRBJ2-7, reads EPEVTQTPSHQVTQMGQEVILRCVPISNHLYFYWYRQILGQKVEFLVSFYNNEISEKSEIFDDQFSVERPDGSNFTLKIRSTKLEDSAMYFCASSEGPLAGTYEQYFGPGTRLTVT.

This clone has more than one count but fewer than ten. V and J are TRBV7-3 and TRBJ2-7; a weak D match, TRBD2 (7 bases). CDR3 length: 13 residues. V lost 2 bases and J 9 bases, leaving 14 bases between the germline ends. The germline V gene has CDR1 SGHTA and CDR2 FQGTGA. The CDR3 is CASSLSPGGGQYF. The CDR3 DNA is TGTGCCAGCAGCTTATCTCCGGGGGGCGGGCAGTACTTC.